The 3 T cell receptor beta chains below were found in one sample sequenced in a study of T cell repertoires in cytomegalovirus infection. TCRdb independently ran MiXCR on the reads; one entry per CDR3 protein. The sample records about 70,000 distinct CDR3 sequences, 20% being singletons. These receptors' antigens are unknown. The starting material was CD8+ T cells from cultured PBMCs, obtained from culture after CMV antigen stimulation. The receptors come from a human donor in good health (CMV status not recorded). Some clones in this sample may be carry-over from other donors' samples.

CDR3 nucleotides: TGTGCCAGCAGCTTGGGAGTCTACGAGCAGTACTTC. Protein: CASSLGVYEQYF. The rearrangement joins TRBV5-6 to TRBJ2-7, with D unresolved. The ends were cut back, 0 bases at V and 3 bases at J, with 4 bases in the middle. The CDR3 is made up of 12 amino acids. Germline V gives CDR1 SGHDT, CDR2 YYEEEE.

The rearrangement joins TRBV7-2 to TRBJ1-4, with 11 bases that match TRBD1. CDR3 length equals 18 residues. The junction had 15 bases not matched to a gene; V was cut back by 2 bases and J by 10 bases. Per germline, CDR1 SGHTA and CDR2 FQGNSA. As DNA, the CDR3 is TGTGCCAGCAGCTTAACGGTGTTAAGAACGGGACAGGGGGGAAAACTGTTTTTT. The encoded protein is CASSLTVLRTGQGGKLFF.

The CDR3 DNA reads TGTGCCATCAGTGTCCGTTCCGGCCTTGCAGATACGCAGTATTTT. This sequence encodes CAISVRSGLADTQYF. The rearrangement links TRBV10-3 to TRBJ2-3; no clear D. The CDR3 loop spans 15 amino acids. Germline CDR1 reads ENHRY; CDR2 reads SYGVKD. V was pared by 4 bases and J by 4 bases, with 15 bases between.